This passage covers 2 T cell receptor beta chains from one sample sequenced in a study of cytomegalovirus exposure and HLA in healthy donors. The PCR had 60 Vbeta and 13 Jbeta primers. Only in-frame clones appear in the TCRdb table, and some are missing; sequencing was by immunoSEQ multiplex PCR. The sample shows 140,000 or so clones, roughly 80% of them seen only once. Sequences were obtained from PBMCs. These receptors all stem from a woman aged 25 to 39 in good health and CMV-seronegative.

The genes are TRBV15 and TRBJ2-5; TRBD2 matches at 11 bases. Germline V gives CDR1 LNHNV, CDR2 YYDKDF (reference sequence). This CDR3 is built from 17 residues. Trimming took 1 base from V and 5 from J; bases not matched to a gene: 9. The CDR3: CATSRGASGGIGETQYF. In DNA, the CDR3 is TGTGCCACCAGCAGAGGTGCTAGCGGGGGGATAGGGGAGACCCAGTACTTC. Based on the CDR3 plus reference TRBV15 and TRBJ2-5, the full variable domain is DAMVIQNPRYQVTQFGKPVTLSCSQTLNHNVMYWYQQKSSQAPKLLFHYYDKDFNNEADTPDNFQSRRPNTSFCFLDIRSPGLGDTAMYLCATSRGASGGIGETQYFGPGTRLLVL.

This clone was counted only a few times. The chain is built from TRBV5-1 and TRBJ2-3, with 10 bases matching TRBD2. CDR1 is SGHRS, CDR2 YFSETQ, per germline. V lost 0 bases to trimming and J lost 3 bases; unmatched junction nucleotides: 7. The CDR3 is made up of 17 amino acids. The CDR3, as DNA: TGCGCCAGCAGCTTGGGATATCGGACTAGCGGTACAGATACGCAGTATTTT. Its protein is CASSLGYRTSGTDTQYF.